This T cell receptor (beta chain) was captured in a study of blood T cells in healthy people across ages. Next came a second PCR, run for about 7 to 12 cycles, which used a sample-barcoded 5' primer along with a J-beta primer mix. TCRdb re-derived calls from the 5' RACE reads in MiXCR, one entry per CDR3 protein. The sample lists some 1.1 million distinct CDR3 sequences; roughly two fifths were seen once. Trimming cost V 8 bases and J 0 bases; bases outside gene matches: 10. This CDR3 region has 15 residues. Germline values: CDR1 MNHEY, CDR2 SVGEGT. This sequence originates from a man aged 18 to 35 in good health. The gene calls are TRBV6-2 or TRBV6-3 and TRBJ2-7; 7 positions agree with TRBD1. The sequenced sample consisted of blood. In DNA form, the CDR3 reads TGTGCCAGCGCCTCCGGGACAGCGTACTCCTACGAGCAGTACTTC. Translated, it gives CASASGTAYSYEQYF.